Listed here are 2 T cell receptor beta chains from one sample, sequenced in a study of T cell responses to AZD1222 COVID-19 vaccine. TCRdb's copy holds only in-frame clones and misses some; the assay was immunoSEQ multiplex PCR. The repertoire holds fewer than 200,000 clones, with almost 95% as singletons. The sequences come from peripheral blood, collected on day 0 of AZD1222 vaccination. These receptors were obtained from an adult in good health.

This chain's CDR3 is CASSLGQNYEQYF. The CDR3 nucleotides read TGTGCCAGCAGCCTCGGACAGAACTACGAGCAGTACTTC. This chain uses TRBV6-5 with TRBJ2-7, with D tentatively TRBD1 (6 bases). The CDR3 has 13 residues. The germline V gene encodes CDR1 MNHEY and CDR2 SVGAGI. Trimming stripped 6 bases from V and 3 bases from J, with 12 bases between.

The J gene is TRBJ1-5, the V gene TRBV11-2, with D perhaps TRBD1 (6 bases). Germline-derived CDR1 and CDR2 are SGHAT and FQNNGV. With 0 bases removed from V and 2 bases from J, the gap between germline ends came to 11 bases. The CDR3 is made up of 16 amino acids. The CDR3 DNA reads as TGTGCCAGCAGCTTAGACGAGGGGGTGGGCAATCAGCCCCAGCATTTT. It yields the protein CASSLDEGVGNQPQHF.